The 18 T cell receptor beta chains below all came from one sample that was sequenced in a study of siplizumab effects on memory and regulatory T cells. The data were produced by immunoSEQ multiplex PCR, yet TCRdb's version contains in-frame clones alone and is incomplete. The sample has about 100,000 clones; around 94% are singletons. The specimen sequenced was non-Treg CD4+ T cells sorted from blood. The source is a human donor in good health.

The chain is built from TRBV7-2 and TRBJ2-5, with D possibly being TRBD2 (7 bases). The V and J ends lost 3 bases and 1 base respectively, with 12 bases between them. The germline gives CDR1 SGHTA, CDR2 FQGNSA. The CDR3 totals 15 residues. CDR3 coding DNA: TGTGCCAGCAGCTTTGGGGGGGCCGGCCAAGAGACCCAGTACTTC. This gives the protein CASSFGGAGQETQYF.

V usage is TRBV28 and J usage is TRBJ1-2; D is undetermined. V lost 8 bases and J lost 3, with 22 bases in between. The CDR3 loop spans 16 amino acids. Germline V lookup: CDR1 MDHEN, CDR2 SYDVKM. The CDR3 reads CASEPGSTSEDYGYTF. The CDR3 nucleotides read TGTGCCAGCGAACCCGGCAGCACATCGGAGGACTATGGCTACACCTTC.

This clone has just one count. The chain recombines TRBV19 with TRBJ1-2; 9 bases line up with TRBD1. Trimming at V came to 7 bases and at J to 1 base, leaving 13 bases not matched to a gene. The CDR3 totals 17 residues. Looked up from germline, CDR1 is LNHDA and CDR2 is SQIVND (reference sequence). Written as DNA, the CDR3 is TGTGCCAGTACGTTTAGGGCCGGGACAGGGTATAACTATGGCTACACCTTC. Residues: CASTFRAGTGYNYGYTF. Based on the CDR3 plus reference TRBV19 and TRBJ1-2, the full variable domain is DGGITQSPKYLFRKEGQNVTLSCEQNLNHDAMYWYRQDPGQGLRLIYYSQIVNDFQKGDIAEGYSVSREKKESFPLTVTSAQKNPTAFYLCASTFRAGTGYNYGYTFGSGTRLTVV.

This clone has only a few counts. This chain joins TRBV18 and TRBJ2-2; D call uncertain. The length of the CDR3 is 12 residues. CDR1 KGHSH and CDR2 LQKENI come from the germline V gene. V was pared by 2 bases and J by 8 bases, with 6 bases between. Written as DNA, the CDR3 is TGTGCCAGCTCACCAGGCATAGGGGAGCTGTTTTTT. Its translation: CASSPGIGELFF.

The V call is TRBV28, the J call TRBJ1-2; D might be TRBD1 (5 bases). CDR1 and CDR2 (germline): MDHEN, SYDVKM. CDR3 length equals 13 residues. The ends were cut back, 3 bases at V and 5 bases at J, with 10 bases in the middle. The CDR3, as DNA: TGTGCCAGCAGTTTCACAGGAGAATATGGCTACACCTTC. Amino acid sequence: CASSFTGEYGYTF.

The DNA of the CDR3 is TGTGCCAGCAGTCCGCTTCCGGCACCCTACAATGAGCAGTTCTTC. Amino acid sequence: CASSPLPAPYNEQFF. The rearrangement uses TRBV6-4 and TRBJ2-1; D remains ambiguous. CDR3 length: 15 amino acids. The germline gives CDR1 MRHNA, CDR2 SNTAGT. The ends were cut back, 5 bases at V and 2 bases at J, with 13 bases in the middle.

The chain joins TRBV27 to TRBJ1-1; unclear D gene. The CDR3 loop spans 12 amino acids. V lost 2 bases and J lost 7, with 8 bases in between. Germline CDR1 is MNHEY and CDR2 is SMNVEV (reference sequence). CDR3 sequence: CASSLDRGEAFF. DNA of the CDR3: TGTGCCAGCAGTTTAGACCGGGGTGAAGCTTTCTTT.

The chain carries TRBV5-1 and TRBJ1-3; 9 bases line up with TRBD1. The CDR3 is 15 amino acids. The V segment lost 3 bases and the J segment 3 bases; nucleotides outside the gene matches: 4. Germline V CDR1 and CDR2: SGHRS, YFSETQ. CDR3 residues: CASSSKTGGGNTIYF. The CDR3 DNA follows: TGCGCCAGCAGCTCTAAGACAGGGGGTGGAAACACCATATATTTT.

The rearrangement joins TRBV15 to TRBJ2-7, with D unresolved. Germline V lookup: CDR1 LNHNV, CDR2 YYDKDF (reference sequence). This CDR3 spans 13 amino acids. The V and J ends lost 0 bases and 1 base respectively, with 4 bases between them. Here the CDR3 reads CATSRDPSYEQYF. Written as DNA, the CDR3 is TGTGCCACCAGCAGAGACCCATCCTACGAGCAGTACTTC.

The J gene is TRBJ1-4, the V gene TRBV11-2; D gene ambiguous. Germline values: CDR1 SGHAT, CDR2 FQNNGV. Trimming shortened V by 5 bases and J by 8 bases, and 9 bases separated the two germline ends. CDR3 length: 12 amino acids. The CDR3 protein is CASSPEREKLFF. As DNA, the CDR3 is TGTGCCAGCAGCCCGGAACGAGAAAAACTGTTTTTT.

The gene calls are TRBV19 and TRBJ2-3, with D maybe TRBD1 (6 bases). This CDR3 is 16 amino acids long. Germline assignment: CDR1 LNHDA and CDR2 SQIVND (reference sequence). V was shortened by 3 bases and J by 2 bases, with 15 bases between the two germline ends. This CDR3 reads CASSILGRGNTDTQYF. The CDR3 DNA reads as TGTGCCAGTAGTATTTTGGGCAGGGGAAACACAGATACGCAGTATTTT. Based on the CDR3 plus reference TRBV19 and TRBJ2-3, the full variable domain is DGGITQSPKYLFRKEGQNVTLSCEQNLNHDAMYWYRQDPGQGLRLIYYSQIVNDFQKGDIAEGYSVSREKKESFPLTVTSAQKNPTAFYLCASSILGRGNTDTQYFGPGTRLTVL.

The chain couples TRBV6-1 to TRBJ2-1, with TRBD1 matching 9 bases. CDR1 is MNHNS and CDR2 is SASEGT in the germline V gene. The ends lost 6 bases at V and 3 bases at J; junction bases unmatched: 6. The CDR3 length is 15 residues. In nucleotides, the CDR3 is TGTGCCAGCAGGGTGGACAGGGGTGACTACAATGAGCAGTTCTTC. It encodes CASRVDRGDYNEQFF.

The CDR3 spells CASTINSGTGYLNTEAFF. The CDR3 nucleotides read TGTGCCAGCACCATCAATTCGGGGACCGGGTATCTGAACACTGAAGCTTTCTTT. The rearrangement joins TRBV28 to TRBJ1-1, with a weak D call TRBD1 (5 bases). CDR1 MDHEN and CDR2 SYDVKM come from the germline V gene. V was pared by 7 bases and J by 0 bases, with 24 bases between. This CDR3 spans 18 amino acids.

The CDR3 loop is CASSPRQGVDNEQFF. CDR3 in DNA: TGTGCCAGCTCACCAAGACAGGGGGTGGACAATGAGCAGTTCTTC. The rearrangement uses TRBV18 and TRBJ2-1; 9 bases fit TRBD1. The CDR3 covers 15 residues. Germline CDR1 KGHSH, CDR2 LQKENI. J gave up 5 bases and V 2 bases, and 4 bases lay outside the gene matches.

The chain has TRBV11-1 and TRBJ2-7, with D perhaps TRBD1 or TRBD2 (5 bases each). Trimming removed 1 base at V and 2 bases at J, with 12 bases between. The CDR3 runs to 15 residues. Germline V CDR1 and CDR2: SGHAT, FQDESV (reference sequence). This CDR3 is CASSLGMGVPYEQYF. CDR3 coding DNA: TGTGCCAGCAGCTTAGGTATGGGGGTTCCCTACGAGCAGTACTTC.

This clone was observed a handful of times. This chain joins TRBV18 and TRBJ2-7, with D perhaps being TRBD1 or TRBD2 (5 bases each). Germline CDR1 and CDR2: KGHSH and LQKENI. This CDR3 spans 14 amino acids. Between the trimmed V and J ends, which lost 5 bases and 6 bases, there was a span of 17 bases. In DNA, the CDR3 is TGTGCCAGCTCAGTCACGCAGGGTGGAGGCGAGCAGTACTTC. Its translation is CASSVTQGGGEQYF.

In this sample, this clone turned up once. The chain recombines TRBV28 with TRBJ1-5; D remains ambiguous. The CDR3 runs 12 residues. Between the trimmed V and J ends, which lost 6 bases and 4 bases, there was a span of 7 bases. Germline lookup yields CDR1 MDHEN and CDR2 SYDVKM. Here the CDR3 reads CASRTPNQPQHF. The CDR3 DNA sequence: TGTGCCAGCAGGACACCAAATCAGCCCCAGCATTTT.

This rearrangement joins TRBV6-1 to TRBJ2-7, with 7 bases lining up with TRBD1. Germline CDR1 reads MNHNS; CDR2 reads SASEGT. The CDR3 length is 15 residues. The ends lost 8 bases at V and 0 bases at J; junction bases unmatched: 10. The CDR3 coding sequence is TGTGCCAGCGATGAGACAGGGAGATCCTCCTACGAGCAGTACTTC. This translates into CASDETGRSSYEQYF.